These 27 T cell receptor beta chains were sequenced from one sample in a study of OX40 agonist ivuxolimab in advanced cancers. The library was generated by the immunoSEQ multiplex PCR assay. TCRdb retrieved this table from immuneACCESS and kept in-frame rearrangements only. Not all clones are present; in checked studies, unresolved V genes account for under half, and no reason is known for the remainder. The table for this sample lists around 74,000 clones; around 85% of them were counted only once. 5% to 7% of the sample is in the top ten clones. Source: CD4+ or CD8+ T cells sorted from blood, taken in a trial of the OX40 agonist ivuxolimab. These receptor sequences come from an adult with an advanced solid tumor such as melanoma, head and neck, liver or kidney cancer.

This chain links TRBV19 with TRBJ1-6, with 10 bases identical to TRBD1. Per germline, CDR1 LNHDA and CDR2 SQIVND (reference sequence). The CDR3 is 13 amino acids. With 7 bases clipped from V and 11 bases from J, the junction kept 5 bases outside the gene matches. CDR3 DNA: TGTGCCAGTACCCCGGGACAGGGGACACCCCTCCACTTT. This sequence encodes CASTPGQGTPLHF.

This clone occurred a few times. This sequence joins TRBV19 and TRBJ2-3, with 11 bases aligning to TRBD2. Germline V gene data show CDR1 as LNHDA and CDR2 as SQIVND (reference sequence). The ends lost 3 bases at V and 2 bases at J; junction bases unmatched: 1. The CDR3 has 15 residues. Here the CDR3 reads CASSMTSGVTDTQYF. Here the CDR3 DNA reads TGTGCCAGTAGTATGACTAGCGGGGTCACAGATACGCAGTATTTT.

DNA for the CDR3: TGCGCCAGCAGCGCCGGGACAGCCGACAATGAGCAGTTCTTC. Its protein product is CASSAGTADNEQFF. The V and J genes are TRBV5-1 and TRBJ2-1; 7 bases are a match to TRBD1. V was clipped by 4 bases and J by 5 bases; unmatched bases: 6. The V gene's germline CDR1 is SGHRS and CDR2 YFSETQ. The CDR3 sequence is 14 residues long.

The chain joins TRBV12-5 to TRBJ1-6, with D uncertain. Germline V CDR1 and CDR2: LGHNT, FRNRAP. Trimming stripped 6 bases from V and 12 bases from J, with 21 bases between. This CDR3 contains 15 residues. CDR3 in DNA: TGTGCTAGTGGCACCCCCGAGTTTCCGCTCAAACCCCTCCACTTT. Translated: CASGTPEFPLKPLHF.

The V and J genes are TRBV7-9 and TRBJ2-5, with 8 bases matching TRBD2. Germline V gives CDR1 SEHNR, CDR2 FQNEAQ (reference sequence). This CDR3 is 15 amino acids long. V lost 6 bases and J lost 2; bases outside the gene matches: 8. The CDR3 DNA sequence: TGTGCCAGCAGACTTACCGGGGGGGGACAAGAGACCCAGTACTTC. Protein: CASRLTGGGQETQYF. Looking up the rest from reference TRBV7-9 and TRBJ2-5 gives the full variable domain: DTGVSQNPRHKITKRGQNVTFRCDPISEHNRLYWYRQTLGQGPEFLTYFQNEAQLEKSRLLSDRFSAERPKGSFSTLEIQRTEQGDSAMYLCASRLTGGGQETQYFGPGTRLLVL.

The chain combines TRBV6-6 with TRBJ2-7; unclear D gene. The CDR3 spans 13 residues. In germline, CDR1 is MNHNY, CDR2 SVGAGI (reference sequence). Trimming removed 5 bases from V and 2 bases from J, with 10 bases in between. The CDR3 spells CASSLPSPYEQYF. CDR3 nucleotide sequence: TGTGCCAGCAGTCTACCGAGCCCCTACGAGCAGTACTTC.

This chain links TRBV5-1 with TRBJ2-3; D ambiguous. The CDR3 is 15 residues long. The V end lost 4 bases, the J end lost 1 base, and 13 bases lay between the germline ends. The germline gives CDR1 SGHRS, CDR2 YFSETQ. CDR3 DNA sequence: TGCGCCAGCAGCGTCGAGGAGTACGGCACAGATACGCAGTATTTT. Protein: CASSVEEYGTDTQYF.

The genes are TRBV6-6 and TRBJ1-4, with D perhaps matching TRBD1 (6 bases). The CDR3 totals 15 residues. V lost 7 bases and J 5 bases, leaving 17 bases between the germline ends. Germline lookup yields CDR1 MNHNY and CDR2 SVGAGI (reference sequence). The CDR3 nucleotides read TGTGCCAGCAAGACACAGGGCGGTGGAAATGAAAAACTGTTTTTT. Translating it yields CASKTQGGGNEKLFF.

V gene TRBV19 combines with J gene TRBJ2-5; TRBD2 matches at 8 bases. The DNA end favors TRBJ2-7, so the J call may be wrong. CDR1 and CDR2 (germline): LNHDA, SQIVND (reference sequence). There are 15 residues in the CDR3. CDR3 in DNA: TGTGCCAGTAGTATGCGATCCAGCGGGAGTAGCGAGCAGTACTTC. Amino acids: CASSMRSSGSSEQYF.

The rearrangement uses TRBV5-7 and TRBJ1-1; 11 bases align to TRBD1. TRBV5-7 is marked as an open reading frame, function uncertain. This CDR3 contains 15 residues. The V segment lost 4 bases and the J segment 5 bases; nucleotides outside the gene matches: 7. This CDR3 reads CASSPDRGHGTEAFF. DNA of the CDR3: TGTGCCAGCAGCCCGGACAGGGGGCATGGGACTGAAGCTTTCTTT.

This chain joins TRBV11-2 and TRBJ1-4; 12 bases map to TRBD1. V lost 5 bases, J lost 8 bases, and 12 bases stayed unmatched. This CDR3 has 17 amino acids. Germline V gives CDR1 SGHAT, CDR2 FQNNGV. The CDR3 sequence is CASSPSGTGGAGEKLFF. The CDR3 DNA sequence: TGTGCCAGCAGCCCTAGCGGGACAGGGGGCGCTGGGGAAAAACTGTTTTTT. The full variable domain, in which reference TRBV11-2 and TRBJ1-4 provide the parts outside the CDR3, is EAGVAQSPRYKIIEKRQSVAFWCNPISGHATLYWYQQILGQGPKLLIQFQNNGVVDDSQLPKDRFSAERLKGVDSTLKIQPAKLEDSAVYLCASSPSGTGGAGEKLFFGSGTQLSVL.

The CDR3 is CASTPMEAPSWVQNSPLHF. DNA of the CDR3: TGTGCCAGCACCCCTATGGAGGCCCCTTCCTGGGTCCAAAATTCACCCCTCCACTTT. The V gene is TRBV2, the J gene TRBJ1-6; D gene ambiguous. CDR1 is SNHLY and CDR2 is FYNNEI in the germline V gene. The V end was cut by 7 bases, the J end by 7 bases, with 29 bases between. The CDR3 consists of 19 residues.

The chain uses TRBV5-1 and TRBJ1-4; no reliable D call. Trimming removed 5 bases at V and 4 bases at J, with 12 bases between. The CDR3 extends over 14 amino acids. CDR1 is SGHRS and CDR2 is YFSETQ in the germline V gene. The CDR3 region has the DNA TGCGCCAGCAGAATGAGGGAACATAATGAAAAACTGTTTTTT. The encoded protein is CASRMREHNEKLFF.

The genes are TRBV19 and TRBJ2-1, with 7 nucleotides matching TRBD1. V dropped 7 bases and J dropped 0; count of bases not matched to a gene: 6. The CDR3 consists of 15 residues. Germline V lookup: CDR1 LNHDA, CDR2 SQIVND (reference sequence). This CDR3 is CASTPTGSSYNEQFF. The CDR3 region has the DNA TGTGCCAGTACCCCGACAGGGAGCTCCTACAATGAGCAGTTCTTC.

This rearrangement joins TRBV7-2 to TRBJ2-7; 7 nucleotides line up with TRBD1. Germline loops: CDR1 SGHTA, CDR2 FQGNSA. Trimming removed 6 bases from V and 1 base from J; junction bases left unmatched: 3. The CDR3 length is 13 residues. The CDR3 sequence: CASRNRGSYEQYF. In nucleotides, the CDR3 is TGTGCCAGCAGGAACAGGGGTTCCTACGAGCAGTACTTC. The full variable domain, completed using reference TRBV7-2 and TRBJ2-7, is GAGVSQSPSNKVTEKGKDVELRCDPISGHTALYWYRQSLGQGLEFLIYFQGNSAPDKSGLPSDRFSAERTGGSVSTLTIQRTQQEDSAVYLCASRNRGSYEQYFGPGTRLTVT.

The V and J genes are TRBV27 and TRBJ2-7; D is perhaps TRBD2 (6 bases). Trimming took off 4 bases at V and 0 bases at J, with 13 bases between the two ends. The CDR3 extends over 15 amino acids. From germline, CDR1 is MNHEY and CDR2 SMNVEV (reference sequence). DNA of the CDR3: TGTGCCAGCAGTTCAAGAGGCGGGGTCTCCTACGAGCAGTACTTC. Protein product: CASSSRGGVSYEQYF.

The chain carries TRBV2 and TRBJ2-7; 7 nucleotides line up with TRBD1. V shed 1 base, J shed 4 bases, and the junction held 7 bases outside the gene matches. Germline V gene lookup returns CDR1 SNHLY and CDR2 FYNNEI. This CDR3 region has 15 residues. CDR3 residues: CASSEGVTGHYEQYF. Here the CDR3 DNA reads TGTGCCAGCAGTGAAGGTGTGACAGGGCATTACGAGCAGTACTTC.

This chain uses TRBV6-5 with TRBJ2-7; no clear D. V was cut by 2 bases and J by 3 bases, with 11 bases left in between. In germline, CDR1 is MNHEY, CDR2 SVGAGI. This CDR3 spans 14 amino acids. As DNA, the CDR3 is TGTGCCAGCAGTTACCCGCGTGGATTCTACGAGCAGTACTTC. Translating gives CASSYPRGFYEQYF.

The chain joins TRBV21-1 to TRBJ2-7; the table names TRBD1, a call not compared with the DNA. TRBV21-1 has pseudogene status. The CDR3 is made up of 16 amino acids. The CDR3 here is CASSKHRGQGAYEQYF. CDR3 nucleotides: TGTGCCAGCAGCAAGCATAGGGGACAGGGAGCCTACGAGCAGTACTTC.

This chain connects TRBV5-8 to TRBJ1-1, with a tentative D call TRBD1 (5 bases). CDR1 is SGHTS and CDR2 is YDEGEE in the germline V gene. The length of the CDR3 is 14 residues. V shed 0 bases and J shed 4 bases, with 10 bases lying between them. For the CDR3, the DNA is TGTGCCAGCAGCTTGGCAGGGTTAGGCACTGAAGCTTTCTTT. Translating gives CASSLAGLGTEAFF.

CDR3 sequence: CASSEDIRRGSEAFF. The DNA of the CDR3 is TGTGCCAGCAGTGAAGACATCCGGCGGGGGTCTGAAGCTTTCTTT. The V call is TRBV2, the J call TRBJ1-1, with D possibly matching TRBD1 (5 bases). CDR3 length: 15 residues. From germline, CDR1 is SNHLY and CDR2 FYNNEI. V gave up 1 base and J gave up 6 bases, with 15 bases separating them.

This chain joins TRBV6-6 and TRBJ2-2; no definite D call. The V gene lost 2 bases and the J gene lost 7 bases, with 2 bases spanning the gap. This CDR3 region has 11 residues. From germline, CDR1 is MNHNY and CDR2 SVGAGI (reference sequence). The CDR3 sequence: CASSYNGELFF. In DNA, the CDR3 is TGTGCCAGCAGTTACAACGGGGAGCTGTTTTTT.

V is TRBV19 and J is TRBJ1-2; D not certain. V lost 8 bases and J 0 bases, leaving 10 bases between the germline ends. The CDR3 length is 13 residues. Germline assignment: CDR1 LNHDA and CDR2 SQIVND (reference sequence). The chain's CDR3 is CASASYPNYGYTF. The CDR3 DNA reads as TGTGCCAGTGCAAGTTATCCTAACTATGGCTACACCTTC.

The chain uses TRBV12-5 and TRBJ1-2; TRBD1 is a possible D gene (5 bases). V was trimmed by 0 bases and J by 3 bases, leaving 14 bases between them. The CDR3 is 16 residues long. CDR1 and CDR2 (germline): LGHNT, FRNRAP. CDR3 DNA: TGTGCTAGTGGTTTGGTCGGGACGGCAGACCACTATGGCTACACCTTC. Translated: CASGLVGTADHYGYTF.

The V gene is TRBV27, the J gene TRBJ2-7; D is possibly TRBD1 (5 bases). The CDR3 runs 16 residues. Between the trimmed V and J ends, which lost 2 bases and 5 bases, there was a span of 19 bases. The germline V gene encodes CDR1 MNHEY and CDR2 SMNVEV (reference sequence). CDR3 nucleotide sequence: TGTGCCAGCAGTTTACCTTGTAAGGGGCACTACGACGAGCAGTACTTC. This translates into CASSLPCKGHYDEQYF.

This clone has just a few counts. The genes are TRBV7-3 and TRBJ1-1; 9 nucleotides line up with TRBD1. The CDR3 consists of 15 residues. In germline, CDR1 is SGHTA, CDR2 FQGTGA. V lost 5 bases and J lost 1; bases outside the gene matches: 5. The CDR3 region is CASSTGGGRNTEAFF. CDR3 coding DNA: TGTGCCAGCAGCACAGGGGGCGGAAGGAACACTGAAGCTTTCTTT.

The V and J genes are TRBV9 and TRBJ2-1; 8 bases are shared with TRBD1. V gave up 3 bases and J gave up 10 bases; unmatched junction bases: 12. Germline assignment: CDR1 SGDLS and CDR2 YYNGEE. The CDR3 is 15 residues long. This CDR3 is CASSESGTGRGEQFF. The CDR3 DNA follows: TGTGCCAGCAGCGAGTCCGGGACAGGCAGGGGCGAGCAGTTCTTC.